This T cell receptor beta chain was documented in a study of OX40 agonist ivuxolimab in advanced cancers. Clones were read by immunoSEQ multiplex PCR, and TCRdb kept only the in-frame ones, dropping some. The table includes tens of thousands of clones, about 83% detected once. The CDR3 is 11 residues long. Germline values: CDR1 SNHLY, CDR2 FYNNEI. The sequence derives from an adult with an advanced solid tumor such as melanoma, head and neck, liver or kidney cancer. The chain is built from TRBV2 and TRBJ2-5, with D unclear. The DNA end lines up better with TRBJ2-7; the J call may be wrong. Source: CD4+ or CD8+ T cells sorted from blood, taken in a trial of the OX40 agonist ivuxolimab. The CDR3 region is CASSSYYEQYF. The CDR3 DNA reads as TGTGCCAGCAGTTCCTACTACGAGCAGTACTTC.